The rows below give T cell receptor beta chains drawn from one sample of a study of blood T cell repertoires in COVID-19. Data came from immunoSEQ multiplex PCR; TCRdb stores just in-frame clones and leaves some out. The profile covers 140,000 to 150,000 clones, with approximately 82% appearing a single time and 10% to 13% taken by the ten largest. Sequences were obtained from peripheral blood. The receptors come from a man aged 55-75 years with active or convalescent COVID-19. Each CDR3 is given with its conserved first and last residue.

TRBJ1-5	TRBV19	CASSDDRESGQPQHF
TRBJ1-5	TRBV19	CASSTFGGGNQPQHF
TRBJ1-2	TRBV30	CAWSATGGIYGYTF
TRBJ2-7	TRBV4-3	CASSREDRDSNEQYF
TRBJ1-1	TRBV4-3	CASSPQDRANTEAFF
TRBJ2-1	TRBV3-1/TRBV3-2	CASSPLRGDLYNEQFF
TRBJ2-1	TRBV19	CASSRSGVNYNEQFF
TRBJ2-1	TRBV7-9	CASSISGSYNEQFF
TRBJ2-5	TRBV4-1	CASSQDQQQGIETQYF
TRBJ2-5	TRBV11-2	CASSLIMYQETQYF
TRBJ1-5	TRBV24-1	CATSGGDSNQPQHF
TRBJ2-1	TRBV7-9	CASSKLAGVYNEQFF
TRBJ2-7	TRBV7-9	CASSLGGAPYEQYF
TRBJ1-2	TRBV4-3	CASSQDRAGLAYGYTF
TRBJ1-1	TRBV5-1	CASSLYQLANTEAFF
TRBJ1-4	TRBV4-1	CASSPNEKLFF
TRBJ2-2	TRBV3-1/TRBV3-2	CASSQVPRAGLLFF
TRBJ2-3	TRBV7-9	CASRPTGTTSTDTQYF